The 10 T cell receptor beta chains below were found in one sample sequenced in a study of shared clonotypes between healthy human individuals. Data came from immunoSEQ multiplex PCR; TCRdb stores just in-frame clones and leaves some out. The sample includes about 1 million clones, about 75% of them seen just once. Sequencing was performed on memory CD4+ T cells sorted from blood. Subset specified: CD45RA-negative fraction. These TCRs come from a man aged 18 to 29 in good health.

The chain recombines TRBV27 with TRBJ2-7; D is tentatively TRBD1 or TRBD2 (6 bases each). The CDR3 totals 15 residues. Trimming stripped 1 base from V and 0 bases from J, with 10 bases between. The germline CDR1 and CDR2 sequences are MNHEY and SMNVEV (reference sequence). This chain's CDR3 is CASSLWPGASYEQYF. The CDR3 DNA follows: TGTGCCAGCAGTTTATGGCCGGGGGCCTCCTACGAGCAGTACTTC.

This clone has just a few counts. The V gene is TRBV5-1, the J gene TRBJ2-7, with D perhaps matching TRBD1 (6 bases). CDR1 is SGHRS, CDR2 YFSETQ, per germline. The germline V and J ends were trimmed by 4 bases and 2 bases, with 16 bases remaining between them. The CDR3 length is 15 residues. The CDR3 reads CASSEGTGIAYEQYF. CDR3 nucleotides: TGCGCCAGCAGCGAGGGCACAGGGATCGCCTACGAGCAGTACTTC.

This rearrangement joins TRBV18 to TRBJ1-5; D is unresolved. V was trimmed by 3 bases and J by 4 bases, leaving 13 bases between them. Germline V gene sequence: CDR1 KGHSH, CDR2 LQKENI. The CDR3 has 15 residues. The chain's CDR3 is CASSPEVLGNQPQHF. Here the CDR3 DNA reads TGTGCCAGCTCACCCGAGGTTTTGGGGAATCAGCCCCAGCATTTT.

This clone has only one observation. Here the CDR3 reads CSFIGRVLNNEQFF. CDR3 bases: TGCAGCTTCATCGGAAGGGTCCTTAACAATGAGCAGTTCTTC. The J gene is TRBJ2-1, the V gene TRBV29-1; D is ambiguous. Germline assignment: CDR1 SQVTM and CDR2 ANQGSEA. Trimming took 8 bases from V and 5 from J, leaving 19 bases between them. CDR3 length equals 14 residues.

The V call is TRBV30, the J call TRBJ1-5, with 10 bases that match TRBD1. The V gene end was trimmed by 2 bases and the J gene end by 6 bases; junction bases not matched to a gene: 7. The germline V gene has CDR1 GTSNPN and CDR2 SVGIG (reference sequence). The CDR3 is 15 amino acids. DNA for the CDR3: TGTGCCTGGAGTCCCGGGACAGGGGACAGTCAGCCCCAGCATTTT. Translated, it gives CAWSPGTGDSQPQHF.

The rearrangement links TRBV6-4 to TRBJ2-1; 14 bases are shared with TRBD2. The length of the CDR3 is 16 residues. V was clipped by 6 bases and J by 7 bases; unmatched bases: 8. The germline V gene encodes CDR1 MRHNA and CDR2 SNTAGT. The CDR3 coding sequence is TGTGCCAGCAGGACTAGCGGGGGGGTAGGAGAAAATGAGCAGTTCTTC. It translates to CASRTSGGVGENEQFF.

Comment on this clone: One end of the junction is discordant with germline, which a read error may explain. The chain couples TRBV7-7 to TRBJ2-7; 7 nucleotides line up with TRBD2. The CDR3 runs 13 residues. CDR1 and CDR2 from the germline V gene are SSHAT and FNYEAQ (reference sequence). The CDR3 DNA sequence: TGTGCTAGCAGCTTAGCCAGGGAGGGCGAGCAGTACTTC. This sequence encodes CASSLAREGEQYF.

This rearrangement joins TRBV27 to TRBJ1-6, with 8 nucleotides matching TRBD1. Trimming took 6 bases from V and 10 from J; bases not matched to a gene: 8. CDR3 size: 14 residues. Looked up from germline, CDR1 is MNHEY and CDR2 is SMNVEV (reference sequence). CDR3 region: CASSFQGAHSPLHF. In DNA, the CDR3 is TGTGCCAGCAGCTTTCAGGGGGCCCACTCACCCCTCCACTTT.

This chain connects TRBV6-1 to TRBJ2-3; D not resolved. The CDR3 contains 12 residues. CDR1 is MNHNS, CDR2 SASEGT, per germline. Trimming cost V 6 bases and J 2 bases, with 6 bases left between them. The CDR3 sequence: CASREVTDTQYF. The CDR3, as DNA: TGTGCCAGCAGAGAGGTCACAGATACGCAGTATTTT.

This CDR3 reads CASSNGLVQETQYF. In nucleotides, the CDR3 is TGTGCCAGCAGCAATGGACTAGTACAAGAGACCCAGTACTTC. The J gene is TRBJ2-5, the V gene TRBV7-9; 7 bases line up with TRBD2. Looked up from germline, CDR1 is SEHNR and CDR2 is FQNEAQ (reference sequence). This CDR3 has 14 residues. The J segment lost 2 bases and the V segment lost 5 bases, leaving 5 bases of the junction unmatched.